This T cell receptor beta chain was profiled in a study of T cells in Graves' hyperthyroidism and ophthalmopathy. With V trimmed by 3 bases and J by 6 bases, 8 bases remained unmatched. The CDR3 loop spans 16 amino acids. The V gene's germline CDR1 is SGHRS and CDR2 YFSETQ. Exclusion followed for patients with uncontrolled infection, other autoimmune disease, pregnancy or lactation. At first hyperthyroidism diagnosis, before any ophthalmopathy symptoms, the blood sample was collected. This clonotype was seen many times. Antigen: not known. Study results and caveats: Expanded thyroid clonotypes (above 0.001) were mostly also found in blood.

What was amplified from RNA transcripts were TCR beta CDR3 regions. In the first-round RT-PCR of the TCR CDR3, the HTBI primer set was used. One entry per CDR3 protein results from TCRdb running MiXCR on the multiplex PCR reads. The sample consists of about 270,000 distinct CDR3 sequences, 13% to 15% of them appearing once. Sequencing used blood. The V and J genes are TRBV5-1 and TRBJ2-3; TRBD2 matches 12 bases. This receptor was taken from a woman in her forties or fifties with Graves' hyperthyroidism that later progressed to Graves' ophthalmopathy. The CDR3 sequence: CASSSTTSGSFDTQYF. CDR3 bases: TGCGCCAGCAGCTCCACGACTAGCGGGAGTTTCGATACGCAGTATTTT.